The 5 T cell receptor beta chains reported below all come from one sample, sequenced in a study of blood T cell repertoires in COVID-19. The table came from immunoSEQ multiplex PCR; TCRdb's copy has only in-frame clones and leaves some out. Among around 430,000 clones listed, 85% to 90% were seen once. Source material: PBMCs or T cells enriched from blood (not recorded which). All receptors derive from a woman aged 50 to 60 who had recovered from COVID-19.

The chain joins TRBV7-9 to TRBJ2-7; the D is unclear. CDR3 length: 15 amino acids. Trimming took off 5 bases at V and 0 bases at J, with 14 bases between the two ends. Looked up from germline, CDR1 is SEHNR and CDR2 is FQNEAQ (reference sequence). The CDR3 sequence: CASSPPDKSSYEQYF. CDR3 bases: TGTGCCAGCAGCCCTCCCGACAAGAGCTCCTACGAGCAGTACTTC.

The genes are TRBV7-6 and TRBJ2-3; TRBD2 matches at 15 bases. V shed 5 bases and J 6 bases; nucleotides not matched to a gene: 3. The CDR3 runs 15 residues. The V gene's germline CDR1 is SGHVS and CDR2 FNYEAQ. The CDR3 DNA sequence: TGTGCCAGCAGCCGGACTAGCGGGGGGGCCGATACGCAGTATTTT. It codes for CASSRTSGGADTQYF.

This rearrangement joins TRBV27 to TRBJ2-7, with 7 bases aligning to TRBD1. Germline-derived CDR1 and CDR2 are MNHEY and SMNVEV (reference sequence). V lost 3 bases to trimming and J lost 4 bases; unmatched junction nucleotides: 3. The CDR3 is 13 residues long. The DNA for the CDR3 is TGTGCCAGCAGTTTCTTACAGGGGTACGAGCAGTACTTC. Its translation is CASSFLQGYEQYF.

The rearrangement joins TRBV6-2 or TRBV6-3 to TRBJ2-1; 14 bases align to TRBD2. With 2 bases clipped from V and 7 bases from J, the junction kept 10 bases outside the gene matches. Germline V gene sequence: CDR1 MNHEY, CDR2 SVGEGT. This CDR3 comprises 18 residues. CDR3: CASSYPTSGGALENEQFF. DNA for the CDR3: TGTGCCAGCAGTTACCCGACTAGCGGGGGGGCCCTGGAGAATGAGCAGTTCTTC.

This clone was detected only once. The V gene is TRBV9, the J gene TRBJ2-2; 14 bases agree with TRBD2. The CDR3 runs to 16 residues. The V segment lost 2 bases and the J segment 4 bases; nucleotides outside the gene matches: 1. CDR1 and CDR2 (germline): SGDLS, YYNGEE. The CDR3 sequence is CASSVGTSGGTGELFF. CDR3 bases: TGTGCCAGCAGCGTCGGGACTAGCGGGGGCACCGGGGAGCTGTTTTTT.